This T cell receptor (beta chain) was found in a study of blood T cells in healthy people across ages (dated by TCRdb to the mid-2010s). In terms of the full investigation: In model experiments, template switching captured about one uniquely barcoded TCR beta cDNA molecule for every two T cells. For two donors (one aged 18 to 29 and one aged 80 or older), the study analyzed two additional independent replicas of 1 million unique cDNA reads from the same blood draw. Age-related changes in TCR beta repertoire diversity were measured in the study by deep sequencing normalized with unique cDNA molecular identifiers. To avoid experimental bias, donors of different ages were spread randomly across the sequencing lanes. Donors were grouped into four age groups: young (average roughly 17 years), middle-aged (roughly 40), aged (about 60) and long-lived (approximately 82).

In its sample, this clonotype was seen a few times. Its recognized antigen is unknown. Base qualities were left out, and no much larger clone turns up one base away. The library was generated by 5' RACE. The sample was run on an Illumina HiSeq 2500. A second PCR of roughly 6 to 11 cycles was run with a J-beta primer mix and a sample-barcoded 5' primer. Each TCR beta cDNA molecule received a unique molecular identifier from a template-switch 5' adaptor carrying 12 random nucleotides. Each sample yielded at least 3 million CDR3-containing paired-end reads. First-strand cDNA was synthesized from all RNA with the Mint cDNA synthesis kit, primed by a TRBC-specific oligonucleotide. All cDNA was treated with uracil-DNA glycosylase and then went through a first 18-cycle PCR with the universal primers M1SS and BC2_uni_R. The study's own analysis went as follows. For normalization, 1 million high-quality reads were randomly selected from each sample, with every read carrying a distinct molecular identifier. Reads sharing molecular identifiers were discarded rather than binned into consensus sequences. MiTCR, run with a Q25 quality threshold and the strictest error-elimination algorithm, handled CDR3 identification, clonotype clustering and error correction. A nonparametric unseen species model with Euler transformation was used to estimate a lower bound on total TCR beta diversity. Using fastp trimming at Q25 and MiXCR clonotype assembly, TCRdb reanalyzed the public sequencing data and kept in-frame beta chains. Merged by CDR3 protein, the rows form single entries marked with the most common genes and DNA. The V and J calls here are based on TCRdb, not the publication. The sample profile shows about 780,000 distinct CDR3 sequences; 35% to 60% of them were found once. Clones ranked in the top ten supply roughly 20% of the sample.

Donors were roughly 40 systemically healthy Caucasian individuals from Russia aged about 6 to 100 years. Each donor gave ten milliliters of peripheral blood, collected into EDTA-treated Vacutainer tubes. PBMCs were isolated by Ficoll-Paque density-gradient centrifugation, with at least 7 million obtained per sample. Total RNA was extracted from PBMCs with Trizol reagent, with at least 5 micrograms obtained per sample. For every donor, an aliquot of PBMCs went through flow cytometry to measure the percentages of naive CD45RAhigh/CD27high T cells. Paper-wide results and their limitations: The CMV infection status of donors was not known, potentially confounding age-related changes in expanded clonotypes. Observed TCR beta diversity per million T cells fell roughly linearly with age, and a significant reduction was already apparent by age around 40. Conclusive comparison of naive and antigen-experienced compartments was prevented by the profiling of bulk unsorted PBMCs. A strong correlation was found between observed TCR beta diversity and the percentage of naive T cells measured by flow cytometry. Estimates of total diversity from one million sequenced T cells were regarded as lower bounds and underestimates. Compared with the aged group, more naive CD4+ T cells, fewer expanded clones and increased TCR diversity were shown by the long-lived group, suggesting age selection.

Reading from cysteine to phenylalanine, the CDR3 counts 13 amino acids. The entry retains the CDR3 DNA only, 39 bases that are in frame from base 1. Between the V and J ends, shortened by 4 bases and 3 bases respectively, the junction contains 7 bases. Reading the germline V gene (reference sequence) gives CDR1 MNHEY and CDR2 SMNVEV. This sequence originates from a man older than 75 in good health. The chain was built from TRBV27 and TRBJ2-1; a tentative D match to TRBD1 spans 5 bases. The sequenced sample was blood. The CDR3 reads as follows: CASSWTIYNEQFF. In nucleotide form, the sequence is TGTGCCAGCAGTTGGACAATCTACAATGAGCAGTTCTTC.